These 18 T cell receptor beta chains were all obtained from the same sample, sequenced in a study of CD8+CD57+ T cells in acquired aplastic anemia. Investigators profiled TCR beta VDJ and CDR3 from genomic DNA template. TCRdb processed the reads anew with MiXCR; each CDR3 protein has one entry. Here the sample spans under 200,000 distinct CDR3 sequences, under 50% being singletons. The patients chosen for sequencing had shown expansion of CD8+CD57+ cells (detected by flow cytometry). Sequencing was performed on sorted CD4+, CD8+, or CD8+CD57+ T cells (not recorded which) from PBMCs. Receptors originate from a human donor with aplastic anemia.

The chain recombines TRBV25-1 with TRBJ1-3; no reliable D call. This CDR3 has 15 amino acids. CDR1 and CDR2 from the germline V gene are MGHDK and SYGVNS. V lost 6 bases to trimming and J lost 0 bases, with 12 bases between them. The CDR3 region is CASRDRTLSGNTIYF. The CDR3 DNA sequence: TGTGCCAGCAGGGACCGGACCCTCTCTGGAAACACCATATATTTT.

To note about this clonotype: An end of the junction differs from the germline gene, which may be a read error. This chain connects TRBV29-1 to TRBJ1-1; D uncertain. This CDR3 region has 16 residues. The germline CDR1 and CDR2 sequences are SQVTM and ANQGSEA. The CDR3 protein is CSAEVLYKGTSTEAFF. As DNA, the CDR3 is TGCAGCGCTGAAGTCCTTTACAAGGGAACGAGCACTGAAGCTTTCTTT.

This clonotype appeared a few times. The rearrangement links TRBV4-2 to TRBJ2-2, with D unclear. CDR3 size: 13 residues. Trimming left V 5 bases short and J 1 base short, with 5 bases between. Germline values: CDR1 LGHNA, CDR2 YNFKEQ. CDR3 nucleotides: TGTGCCAGCAGCGGGGAGAACACCGGGGAGCTGTTTTTT. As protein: CASSGENTGELFF.

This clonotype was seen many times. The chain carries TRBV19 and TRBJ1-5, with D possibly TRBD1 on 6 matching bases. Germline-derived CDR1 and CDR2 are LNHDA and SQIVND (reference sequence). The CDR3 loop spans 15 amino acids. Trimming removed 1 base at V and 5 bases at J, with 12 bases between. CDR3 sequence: CASSIVWGGDQPQHF. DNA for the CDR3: TGTGCCAGTAGTATAGTTTGGGGGGGCGATCAGCCCCAGCATTTT.

The CDR3 here is CASRLAGVRNEQFF. Written as DNA, the CDR3 is TGTGCCAGCAGACTAGCGGGAGTACGCAATGAGCAGTTCTTC. The V gene is TRBV12-3 or TRBV12-4, the J gene TRBJ2-1; TRBD2 matches 11 bases. The CDR3 loop spans 14 amino acids. The J segment lost 6 bases and the V segment lost 6 bases, leaving 4 bases of the junction unmatched.

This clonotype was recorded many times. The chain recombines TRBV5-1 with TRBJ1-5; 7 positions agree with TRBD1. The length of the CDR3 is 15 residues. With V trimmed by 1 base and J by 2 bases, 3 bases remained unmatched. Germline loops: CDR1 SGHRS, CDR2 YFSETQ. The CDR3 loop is CASSLTGAGNQPQHF. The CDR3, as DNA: TGCGCCAGCAGCTTGACAGGGGCTGGCAATCAGCCCCAGCATTTT.

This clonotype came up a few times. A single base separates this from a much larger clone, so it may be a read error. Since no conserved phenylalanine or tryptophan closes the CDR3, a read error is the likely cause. Here the CDR3 reads CASSRPDSQETQYL. In DNA form, the CDR3 reads TGTGCCAGCAGCCGCCCGGACAGTCAAGAGACCCAGTACCTC. The rearrangement joins TRBV5-4 to TRBJ2-5, with D tentatively TRBD1 (6 bases). Germline values: CDR1 SGHNT, CDR2 YYREEE (reference sequence). Trimming removed 4 bases at V and 2 bases at J, with 12 bases between. The CDR3 contains 14 residues.

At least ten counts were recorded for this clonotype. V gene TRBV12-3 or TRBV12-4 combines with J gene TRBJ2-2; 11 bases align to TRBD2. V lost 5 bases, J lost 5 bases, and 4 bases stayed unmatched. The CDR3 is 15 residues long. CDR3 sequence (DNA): TGTGCCAGCAGTCCGTCTAGCGGGGGGACCGGGGAGCTGTTTTTT. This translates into CASSPSSGGTGELFF.

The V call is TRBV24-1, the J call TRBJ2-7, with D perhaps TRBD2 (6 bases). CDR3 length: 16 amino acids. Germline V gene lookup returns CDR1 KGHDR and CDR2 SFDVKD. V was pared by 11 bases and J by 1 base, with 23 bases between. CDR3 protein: CASSEWGDSSSYEQYF. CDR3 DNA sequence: TGTGCCAGCAGCGAGTGGGGGGATTCATCGTCCTACGAGCAGTACTTC.

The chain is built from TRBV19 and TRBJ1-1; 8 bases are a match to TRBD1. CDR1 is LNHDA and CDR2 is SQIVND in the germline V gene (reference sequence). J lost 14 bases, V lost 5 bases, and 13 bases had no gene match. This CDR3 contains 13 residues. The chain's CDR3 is CASSADRGAAAFF. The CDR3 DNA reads TGTGCCAGTAGTGCCGACAGGGGCGCTGCAGCCTTCTTT.

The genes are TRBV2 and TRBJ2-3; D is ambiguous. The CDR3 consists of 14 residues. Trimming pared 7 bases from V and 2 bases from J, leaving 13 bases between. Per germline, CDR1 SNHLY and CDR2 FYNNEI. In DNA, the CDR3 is TGTGCCAGCAACGTAATACTTGCCACAGATACGCAGTATTTT. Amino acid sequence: CASNVILATDTQYF.

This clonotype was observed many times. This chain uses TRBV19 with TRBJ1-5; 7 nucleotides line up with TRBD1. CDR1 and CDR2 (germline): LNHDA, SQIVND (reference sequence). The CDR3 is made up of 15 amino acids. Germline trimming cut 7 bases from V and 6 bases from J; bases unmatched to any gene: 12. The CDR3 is CASTENRGMRQPQHF. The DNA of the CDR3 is TGTGCCAGTACGGAGAACAGGGGAATGCGTCAGCCCCAGCATTTT.

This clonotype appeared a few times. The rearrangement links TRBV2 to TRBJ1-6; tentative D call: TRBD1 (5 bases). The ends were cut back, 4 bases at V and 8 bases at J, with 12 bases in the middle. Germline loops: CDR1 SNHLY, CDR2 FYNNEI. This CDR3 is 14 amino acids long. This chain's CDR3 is CASSVTGLYSPLHF. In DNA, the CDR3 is TGTGCCAGCAGTGTTACGGGGCTTTATTCACCCCTCCACTTT.

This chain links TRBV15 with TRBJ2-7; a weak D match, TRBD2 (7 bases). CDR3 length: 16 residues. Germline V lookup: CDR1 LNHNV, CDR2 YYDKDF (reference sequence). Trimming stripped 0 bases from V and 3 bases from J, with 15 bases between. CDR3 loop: CATSRDRVRGHYEQYF. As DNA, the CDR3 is TGTGCCACCAGCAGAGATCGAGTGCGGGGGCACTACGAGCAGTACTTC.

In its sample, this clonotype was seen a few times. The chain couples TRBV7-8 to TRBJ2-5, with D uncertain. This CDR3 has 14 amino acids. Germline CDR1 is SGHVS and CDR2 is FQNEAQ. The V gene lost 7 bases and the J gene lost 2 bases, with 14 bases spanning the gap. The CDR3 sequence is CASTVSRVQETQYF. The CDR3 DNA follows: TGTGCCAGCACCGTCAGTAGGGTTCAAGAGACCCAGTACTTC.

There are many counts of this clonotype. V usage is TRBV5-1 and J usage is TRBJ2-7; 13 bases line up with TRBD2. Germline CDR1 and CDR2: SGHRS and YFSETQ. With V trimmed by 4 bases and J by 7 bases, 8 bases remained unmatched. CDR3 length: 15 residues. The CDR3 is CASSESGGLAGEQYF. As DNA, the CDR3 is TGCGCCAGCAGCGAGTCGGGGGGACTAGCGGGAGAGCAGTACTTC.

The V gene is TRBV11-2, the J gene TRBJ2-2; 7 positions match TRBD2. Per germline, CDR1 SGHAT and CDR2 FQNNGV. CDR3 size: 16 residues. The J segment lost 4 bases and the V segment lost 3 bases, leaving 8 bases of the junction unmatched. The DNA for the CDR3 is TGTGCCAGCAGCTTCGGGGCGGGGAGGGGCACCGGGGAGCTGTTTTTT. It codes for CASSFGAGRGTGELFF.

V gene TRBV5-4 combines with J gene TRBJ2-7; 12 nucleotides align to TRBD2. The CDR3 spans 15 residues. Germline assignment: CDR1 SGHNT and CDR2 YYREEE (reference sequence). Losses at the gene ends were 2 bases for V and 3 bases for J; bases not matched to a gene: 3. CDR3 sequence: CASSFGTSGRYEQYF. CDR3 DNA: TGTGCCAGCAGCTTCGGGACTAGCGGGCGCTACGAGCAGTACTTC. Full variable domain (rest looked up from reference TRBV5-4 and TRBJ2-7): ETGVTQSPTHLIKTRGQQVTLRCSSQSGHNTVSWYQQALGQGPQFIFQYYREEENGRGNFPPRFSGLQFPNYSSELNVNALELDDSALYLCASSFGTSGRYEQYFGPGTRLTVT.